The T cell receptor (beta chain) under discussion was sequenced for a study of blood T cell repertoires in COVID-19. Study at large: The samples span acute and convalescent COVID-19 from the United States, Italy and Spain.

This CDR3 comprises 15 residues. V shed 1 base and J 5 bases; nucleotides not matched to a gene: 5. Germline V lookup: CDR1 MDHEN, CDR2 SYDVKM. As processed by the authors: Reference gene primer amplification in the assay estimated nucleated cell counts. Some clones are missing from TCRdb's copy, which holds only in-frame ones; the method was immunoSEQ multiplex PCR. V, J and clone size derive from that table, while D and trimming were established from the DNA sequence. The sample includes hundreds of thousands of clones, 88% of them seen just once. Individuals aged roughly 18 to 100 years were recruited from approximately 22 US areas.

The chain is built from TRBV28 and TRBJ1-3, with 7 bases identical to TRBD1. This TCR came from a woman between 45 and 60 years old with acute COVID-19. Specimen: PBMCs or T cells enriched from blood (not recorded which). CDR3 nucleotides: TGTGCCAGCAGTTTATTCAGGGGGGATAGAAACACCATATATTTT. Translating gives CASSLFRGDRNTIYF.